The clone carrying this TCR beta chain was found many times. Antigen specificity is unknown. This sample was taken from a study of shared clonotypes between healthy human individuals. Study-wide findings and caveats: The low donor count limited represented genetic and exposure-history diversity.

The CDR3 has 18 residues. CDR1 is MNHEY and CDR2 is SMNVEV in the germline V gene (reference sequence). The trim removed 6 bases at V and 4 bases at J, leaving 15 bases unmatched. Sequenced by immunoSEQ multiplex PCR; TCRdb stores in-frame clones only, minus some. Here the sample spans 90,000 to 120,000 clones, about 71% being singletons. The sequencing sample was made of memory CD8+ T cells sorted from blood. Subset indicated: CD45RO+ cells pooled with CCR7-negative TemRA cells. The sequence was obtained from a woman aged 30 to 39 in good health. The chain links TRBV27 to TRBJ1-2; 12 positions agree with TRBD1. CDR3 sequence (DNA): TGTGCCAGCAGCTTACTTGCCGGGACAGGGGGCGAGAGCTATGGCTACACCTTC. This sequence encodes CASSLLAGTGGESYGYTF.